Below are 15 T cell receptor beta chains sequenced from a single sample in a study of T-cell reconstitution after alpha-beta-depleted transplantation in children. The TCRbeta library was prepared with unique molecular identifiers. Each CDR3 protein is one row after TCRdb ran MiXCR on the PCR reads. The sample has around 100,000 distinct CDR3 sequences, about 9.3% seen once. The starting material was PBMCs, obtained before TCRalphabeta/CD19-depleted stem cell transplant. The source of these receptors is a boy between 2 and 10 years old with acute lymphoblastic leukemia, due to receive a stem cell transplant.

This clonotype was picked up a small number of times. The V call is TRBV27, the J call TRBJ2-1; TRBD2 aligns across 9 bases. The CDR3 contains 15 residues. Germline V gene sequence: CDR1 MNHEY, CDR2 SMNVEV (reference sequence). The V gene end was trimmed by 5 bases and the J gene end by 5 bases; junction bases not matched to a gene: 7. CDR3 sequence reads: CASSNFGLAHNEQFF. CDR3 sequence (DNA): TGTGCCAGCAGTAACTTTGGACTAGCGCACAATGAGCAGTTCTTC.

This chain joins TRBV10-3 and TRBJ2-7, with D uncertain. This CDR3 contains 12 residues. V lost 2 bases and J 5 bases, leaving 7 bases between the germline ends. Germline lookup yields CDR1 ENHRY and CDR2 SYGVKD. As DNA, the CDR3 is TGTGCCATCAGTGAGCTCCCAAACGAGCAGTACTTC. Its translation is CAISELPNEQYF.

The gene calls are TRBV27 and TRBJ1-2, with 7 bases lining up with TRBD1. Germline V lookup: CDR1 MNHEY, CDR2 SMNVEV (reference sequence). V trimming: 10 bases; J trimming: 4 bases; junction bases outside the gene matches: 9. The CDR3 sequence is 13 residues long. The CDR3 protein is CATSRQGGYGYTF. The CDR3, as DNA: TGTGCCACCTCCCGACAGGGCGGCTATGGCTACACCTTC.

V gene TRBV11-2 combines with J gene TRBJ1-6, with D unresolved. Germline lookup yields CDR1 SGHAT and CDR2 FQNNGV. CDR3 length equals 19 residues. Trimming cost V 5 bases and J 0 bases, with 20 bases left between them. CDR3 DNA: TGTGCCAGCAGCCCTAGACAAGGCCCAACTTACTCCTATAATTCACCCCTCCACTTT. Its protein is CASSPRQGPTYSYNSPLHF.

This clonotype was detected once. The chain has TRBV28 and TRBJ1-2; D gene uncertain. Deletions cut 7 bases from V and 0 bases from J, with 15 bases between. Germline V gives CDR1 MDHEN, CDR2 SYDVKM. The CDR3 covers 15 residues. The DNA for the CDR3 is TGTGCCAGCACGGCAGGCGGTTTTCCTAACTATGGCTACACCTTC. Protein: CASTAGGFPNYGYTF.

This clonotype has more than one count but fewer than ten. The V and J genes are TRBV5-6 and TRBJ1-5; no clear D gene. Germline V CDR1 and CDR2: SGHDT, YYEEEE. The CDR3 runs 12 residues. V shed 4 bases and J shed 0 bases, with 2 bases lying between them. The CDR3 reads CASSISNQPQHF. The CDR3 DNA reads as TGTGCCAGCAGCATTAGCAATCAGCCCCAGCATTTT.

The rearrangement joins TRBV6-5 to TRBJ2-2; tentatively, D is TRBD1 or TRBD2 (5 bases each). This CDR3 spans 14 amino acids. Germline-derived CDR1 and CDR2 are MNHEY and SVGAGI. V lost 7 bases, J lost 5 bases, and 14 bases lay in between. CDR3 region: CASINIEGTGELFF. In DNA form, the CDR3 reads TGTGCCAGCATTAATATAGAGGGGACCGGGGAGCTGTTTTTT.

This clonotype showed up many times. The V and J genes are TRBV27 and TRBJ2-7; D remains unclear. The V gene's germline CDR1 is MNHEY and CDR2 SMNVEV (reference sequence). V lost 3 bases, J lost 2 bases, and 11 bases lay in between. This CDR3 has 14 residues. The CDR3 DNA reads as TGTGCCAGCAGTTTCGGAGCCGGTACCTACGAGCAGTACTTC. Its protein is CASSFGAGTYEQYF.

The table lists this clonotype with many counts. The chain has TRBV6-5 and TRBJ2-1, with a possible D match to TRBD2 (6 bases). The V gene lost 2 bases and the J gene lost 7 bases, with 12 bases spanning the gap. The germline V gene encodes CDR1 MNHEY and CDR2 SVGAGI. The CDR3 is 14 residues long. CDR3 region: CASSYDGTPNEQFF. DNA of the CDR3: TGTGCCAGCAGTTACGACGGGACTCCTAATGAGCAGTTCTTC.

This clonotype showed up just a few times. This chain uses TRBV25-1 with TRBJ2-5, with D hard to call. V gave up 3 bases and J gave up 4 bases, with 12 bases separating them. The CDR3 consists of 14 residues. Germline assignment: CDR1 MGHDK and CDR2 SYGVNS. The CDR3 sequence: CASSDWQELETQYF. CDR3 nucleotide sequence: TGTGCCAGCAGTGATTGGCAGGAGCTAGAGACCCAGTACTTC.

This clonotype was detected ten times or more. V usage is TRBV7-9 and J usage is TRBJ2-7; 7 nucleotides match TRBD1. Losses at the gene ends were 5 bases for V and 4 bases for J; bases not matched to a gene: 11. The germline V gene has CDR1 SEHNR and CDR2 FQNEAQ (reference sequence). The CDR3 is made up of 15 amino acids. CDR3 loop: CASSPSKGQLYEQYF. CDR3 in DNA: TGTGCCAGCAGCCCAAGCAAGGGACAGCTATACGAGCAGTACTTC.

This clonotype came up once. The chain is built from TRBV11-1 and TRBJ2-7, with 16 bases fitting TRBD2. After removal of 1 base from V and 3 bases from J, the junction contained 6 bases not matched to a gene. CDR1 SGHAT and CDR2 FQDESV come from the germline V gene (reference sequence). This CDR3 region has 18 residues. The CDR3 spells CASSLGGLAGGRGYEQYF. In DNA, the CDR3 is TGTGCCAGCAGCTTAGGGGGACTAGCGGGAGGGCGGGGCTACGAGCAGTACTTC.

This clonotype was observed a handful of times. The rearrangement joins TRBV6-4 to TRBJ1-2; TRBD1 matches 11 bases. Germline V CDR1 and CDR2: MRHNA, SNTAGT. There are 14 residues in the CDR3. The V gene end was trimmed by 6 bases and the J gene end by 4 bases; junction bases not matched to a gene: 4. Here the CDR3 reads CASRPGTGGYGYTF. The CDR3 DNA sequence: TGTGCCAGCAGGCCCGGGACAGGGGGCTATGGCTACACCTTC.

This clonotype showed up many times. The chain uses TRBV5-1 and TRBJ2-1; D might be TRBD1 or TRBD2, each matching 6 bases. The germline V gene has CDR1 SGHRS and CDR2 YFSETQ. The CDR3 runs 17 residues. The V end was cut by 2 bases, the J end by 9 bases, with 24 bases between. CDR3: CASSFNGGSRGQTEQFF. CDR3 bases: TGCGCCAGCAGCTTCAACGGAGGGAGTAGGGGACAAACTGAGCAGTTCTTC.

The gene calls are TRBV24-1 and TRBJ2-1; perhaps D is TRBD1 or TRBD2 (5 bases each). The CDR3 runs to 13 residues. Trimming cost V 5 bases and J 6 bases, with 10 bases left between them. The germline CDR1 and CDR2 sequences are KGHDR and SFDVKD. The CDR3 spells CATSVGGSNEQFF. Here the CDR3 DNA reads TGTGCCACCAGTGTTGGGGGATCCAATGAGCAGTTCTTC.